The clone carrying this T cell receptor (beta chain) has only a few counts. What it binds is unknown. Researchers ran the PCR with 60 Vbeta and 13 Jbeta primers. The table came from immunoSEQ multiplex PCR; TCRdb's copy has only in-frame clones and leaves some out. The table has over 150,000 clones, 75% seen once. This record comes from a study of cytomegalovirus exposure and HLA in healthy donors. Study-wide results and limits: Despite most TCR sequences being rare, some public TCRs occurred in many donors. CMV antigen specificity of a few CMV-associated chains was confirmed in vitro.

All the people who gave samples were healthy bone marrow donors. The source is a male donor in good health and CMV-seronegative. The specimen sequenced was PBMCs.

The CDR3: CASSPRERSEQYF. As DNA, the CDR3 is TGTGCCAGCAGCCCCCGGGAGCGGAGCGAGCAGTACTTC. The chain joins TRBV6-6 to TRBJ2-5; TRBD2 might be the D (6 bases). Judging by the DNA end, TRBJ2-7 fits better; the J call may be wrong. The CDR3 is 13 residues long. CDR1 is MNHNY and CDR2 is SVGAGI in the germline V gene (reference sequence).